This T cell receptor (beta chain) was retrieved from a study of patients and donors after allogeneic stem cell transplantation. The J segment lost 4 bases and the V segment lost 1 base, leaving 10 bases of the junction unmatched. Germline V gene sequence: CDR1 SGHVS, CDR2 FQNEAQ. CDR3 length equals 17 residues. TCRdb processed the RT-PCR reads anew with MiXCR; each CDR3 protein has one entry. The top ten hold about 80% of the sample, which has about 34,000 distinct CDR3 sequences, 37% seen once. The sequence came from a human donor who was either an allogeneic HSCT recipient or a stem cell or donor lymphocyte infusion donor (not recorded which). It is not recorded whose cells these are; they may come from a transplant donor. The rearrangement uses TRBV7-8 and TRBJ1-3; 7 positions agree with TRBD1. The sample taken for sequencing was blood, either unsorted or a sorted T cell fraction (not recorded which). The DNA for the CDR3 is TGTGCCAGCAGCTTAGTTCGGGGACAGACGATCGGAAACACCATATATTTT. Encoded protein: CASSLVRGQTIGNTIYF. Supplemented by reference TRBV7-8 and TRBJ1-3, the full variable domain reads GAGVSQSPRYKVAKRGQDVALRCDPISGHVSLFWYQQALGQGPEFLTYFQNEAQLDKSGLPSDRFFAERPEGSVSTLKIQRTQQEDSAVYLCASSLVRGQTIGNTIYFGEGSWLTVV.